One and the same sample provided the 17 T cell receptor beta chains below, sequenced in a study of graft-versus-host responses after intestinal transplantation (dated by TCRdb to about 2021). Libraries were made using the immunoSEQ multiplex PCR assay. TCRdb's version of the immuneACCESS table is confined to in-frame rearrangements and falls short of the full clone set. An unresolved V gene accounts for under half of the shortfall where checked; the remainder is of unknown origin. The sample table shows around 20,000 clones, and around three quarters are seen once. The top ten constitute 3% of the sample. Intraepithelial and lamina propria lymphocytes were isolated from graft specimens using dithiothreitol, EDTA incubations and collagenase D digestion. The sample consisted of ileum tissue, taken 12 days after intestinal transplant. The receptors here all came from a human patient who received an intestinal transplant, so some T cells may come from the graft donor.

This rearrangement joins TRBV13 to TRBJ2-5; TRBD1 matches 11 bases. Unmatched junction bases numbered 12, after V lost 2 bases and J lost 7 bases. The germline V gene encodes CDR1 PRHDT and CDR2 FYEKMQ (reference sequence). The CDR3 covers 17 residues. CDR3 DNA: TGTGCCAGCAGCTTACCCGGACAGGGGGCGGGGTGGGGGACCCAGTACTTC. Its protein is CASSLPGQGAGWGTQYF. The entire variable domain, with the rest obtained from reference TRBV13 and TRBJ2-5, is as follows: AAGVIQSPRHLIKEKRETATLKCYPIPRHDTVYWYQQGPGQDPQFLISFYEKMQSDKGSIPDRFSAQQFSDYHSELNMSSLELGDSALYFCASSLPGQGAGWGTQYFGPGTRLLVL.

Here the CDR3 reads CASSLEDRYNGGYTF. CDR3 in DNA: TGTGCCAGCAGCTTAGAGGACAGGTACAACGGGGGCTACACCTTC. The chain links TRBV7-2 to TRBJ1-2, with 7 bases that match TRBD1. Germline CDR1 is SGHTA and CDR2 is FQGNSA. This CDR3 comprises 15 residues. Losses at the gene ends were 1 base for V and 8 bases for J; bases not matched to a gene: 10.

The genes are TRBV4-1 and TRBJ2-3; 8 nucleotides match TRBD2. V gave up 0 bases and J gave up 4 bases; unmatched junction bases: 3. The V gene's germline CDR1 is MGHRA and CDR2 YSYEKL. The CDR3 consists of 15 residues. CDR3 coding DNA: TGCGCCAGCAGCCAAGATCGGGGGGGCCCAGATACGCAGTATTTT. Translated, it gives CASSQDRGGPDTQYF.

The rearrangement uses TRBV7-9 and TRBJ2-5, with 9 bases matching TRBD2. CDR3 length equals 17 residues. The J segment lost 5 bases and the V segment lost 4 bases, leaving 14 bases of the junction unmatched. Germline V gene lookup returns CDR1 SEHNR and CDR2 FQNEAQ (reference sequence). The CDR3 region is CASSWDTGLAWGETQYF. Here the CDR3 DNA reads TGTGCCAGCAGCTGGGACACCGGACTAGCGTGGGGGGAGACCCAGTACTTC.

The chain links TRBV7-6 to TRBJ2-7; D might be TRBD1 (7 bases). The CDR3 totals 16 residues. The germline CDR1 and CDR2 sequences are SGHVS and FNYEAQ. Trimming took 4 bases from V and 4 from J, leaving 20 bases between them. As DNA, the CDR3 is TGTGCCAGCAGCTACTCACGCGGGACAGCCCCTTACGAGCAGTACTTC. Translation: CASSYSRGTAPYEQYF.

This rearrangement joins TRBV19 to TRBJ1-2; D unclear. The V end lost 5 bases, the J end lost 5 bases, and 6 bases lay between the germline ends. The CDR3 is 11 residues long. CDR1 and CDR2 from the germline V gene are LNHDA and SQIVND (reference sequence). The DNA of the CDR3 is TGTGCCAGTAGTCCCGGGTATGGCTACACCTTC. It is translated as CASSPGYGYTF. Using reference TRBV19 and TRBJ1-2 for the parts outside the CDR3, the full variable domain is DGGITQSPKYLFRKEGQNVTLSCEQNLNHDAMYWYRQDPGQGLRLIYYSQIVNDFQKGDIAEGYSVSREKKESFPLTVTSAQKNPTAFYLCASSPGYGYTFGSGTRLTVV.

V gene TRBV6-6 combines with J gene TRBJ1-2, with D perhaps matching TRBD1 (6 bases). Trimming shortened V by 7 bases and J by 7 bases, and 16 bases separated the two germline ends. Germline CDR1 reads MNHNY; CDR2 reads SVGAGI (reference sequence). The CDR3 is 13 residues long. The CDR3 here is CASTIPGAIGYTF. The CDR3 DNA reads TGTGCCAGCACAATTCCAGGGGCGATTGGCTACACCTTC.

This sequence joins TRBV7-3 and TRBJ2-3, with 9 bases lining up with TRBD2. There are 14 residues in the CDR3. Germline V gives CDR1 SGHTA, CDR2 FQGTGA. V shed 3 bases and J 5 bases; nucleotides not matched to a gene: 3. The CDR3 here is CASSLRGGGDTQYF. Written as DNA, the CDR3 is TGTGCCAGCAGCTTGCGGGGGGGCGGAGATACGCAGTATTTT.

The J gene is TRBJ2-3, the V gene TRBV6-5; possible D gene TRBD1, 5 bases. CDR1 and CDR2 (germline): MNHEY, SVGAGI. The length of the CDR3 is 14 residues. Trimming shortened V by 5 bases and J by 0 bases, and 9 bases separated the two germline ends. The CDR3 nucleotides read TGTGCCAGCAGTGTTTCAGGGAGCACAGATACGCAGTATTTT. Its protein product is CASSVSGSTDTQYF.

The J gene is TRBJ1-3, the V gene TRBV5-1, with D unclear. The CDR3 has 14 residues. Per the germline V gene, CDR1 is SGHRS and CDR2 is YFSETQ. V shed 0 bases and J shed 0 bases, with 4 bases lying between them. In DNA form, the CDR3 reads TGCGCCAGCAGCTTGGCCAGCTCTGGAAACACCATATATTTT. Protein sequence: CASSLASSGNTIYF.

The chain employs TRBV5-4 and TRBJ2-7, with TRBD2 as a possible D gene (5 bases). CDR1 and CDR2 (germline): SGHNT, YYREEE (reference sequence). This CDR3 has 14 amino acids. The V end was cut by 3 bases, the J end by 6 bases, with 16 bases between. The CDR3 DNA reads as TGTGCCAGCAGCTCCTTAGGGCAGGCGGGCGAGCAGTACTTC. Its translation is CASSSLGQAGEQYF.

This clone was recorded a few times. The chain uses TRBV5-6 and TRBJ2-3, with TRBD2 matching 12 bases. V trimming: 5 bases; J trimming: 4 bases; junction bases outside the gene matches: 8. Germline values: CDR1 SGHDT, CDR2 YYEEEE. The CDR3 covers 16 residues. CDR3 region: CASRETSGSYSDTQYF. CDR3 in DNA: TGTGCCAGCAGGGAGACTAGCGGGAGTTATTCAGATACGCAGTATTTT.

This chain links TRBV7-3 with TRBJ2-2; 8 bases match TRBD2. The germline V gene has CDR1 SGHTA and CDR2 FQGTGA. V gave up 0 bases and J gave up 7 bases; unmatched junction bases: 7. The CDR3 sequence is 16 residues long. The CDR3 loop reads CASSLTSGALFGELFF. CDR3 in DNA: TGTGCCAGCAGCTTAACTAGCGGGGCCCTCTTCGGGGAGCTGTTTTTT.

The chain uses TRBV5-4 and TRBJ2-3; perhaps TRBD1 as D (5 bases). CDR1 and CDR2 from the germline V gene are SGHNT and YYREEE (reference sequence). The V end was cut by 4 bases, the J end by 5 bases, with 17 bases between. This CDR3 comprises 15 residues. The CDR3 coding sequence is TGTGCCAGCAGCCAGGGTACAAGCGTTCAAGATACGCAGTATTTT. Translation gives CASSQGTSVQDTQYF.

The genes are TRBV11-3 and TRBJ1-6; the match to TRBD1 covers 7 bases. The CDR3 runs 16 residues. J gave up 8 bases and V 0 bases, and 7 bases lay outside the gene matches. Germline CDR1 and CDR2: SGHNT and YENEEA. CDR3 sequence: CASSLDPQGEDSPLHF. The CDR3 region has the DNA TGTGCCAGCAGCTTAGATCCGCAGGGGGAGGATTCACCCCTCCACTTT.

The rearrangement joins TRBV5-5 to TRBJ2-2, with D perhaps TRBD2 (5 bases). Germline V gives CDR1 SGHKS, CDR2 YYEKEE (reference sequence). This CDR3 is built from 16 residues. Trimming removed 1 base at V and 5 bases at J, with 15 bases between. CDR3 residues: CASSLSGLKDTGELFF. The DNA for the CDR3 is TGTGCCAGCAGCTTGTCAGGACTCAAGGATACCGGGGAGCTGTTTTTT.

The CDR3 bases are TGTGCCAGCACCCCGGACAGGGTCGGGTCCCAGCATTTT. Protein product: CASTPDRVGSQHF. J is TRBJ1-5 and V is TRBV7-8; 8 bases line up with TRBD1. This CDR3 is built from 13 residues. The V gene end was trimmed by 7 bases and the J gene end by 11 bases; junction bases not matched to a gene: 10. The germline gives CDR1 SGHVS, CDR2 FQNEAQ. The variable domain in full, with the rest retrieved from reference TRBV7-8 and TRBJ1-5, is GAGVSQSPRYKVAKRGQDVALRCDPISGHVSLFWYQQALGQGPEFLTYFQNEAQLDKSGLPSDRFFAERPEGSVSTLKIQRTQQEDSAVYLCASTPDRVGSQHFGDGTRLSIL.